This T cell receptor beta chain is drawn from a study of healthy donors' naive CD4 and CD8 T cells. As for the study in general: All functional IMGT TCR alpha variants were covered by new primers. Study-wide results and limits: Most V and J genes were reportedly biased between naive CD4+ and CD8+ cells.

Starting from about 0.45 ug of total RNA, TCR libraries were made with linear amplification. TCRdb reprocessed the reads with MiXCR, giving one entry per CDR3 protein. The sample gives roughly 200,000 distinct CDR3 sequences, 65% to 80% of which show up once; 2% to 2.5% is in the top ten. V lost 8 bases, J lost 4 bases, and 29 bases lay in between. The V gene's germline CDR1 is SGHTA and CDR2 FQGNSA. The CDR3 consists of 18 residues. Concerning this clonotype itself: Its cognate antigen is unknown.

The sequence came from a pool of human donors in good health; the sample pools cells from several healthy donors. The rearrangement uses TRBV7-2 and TRBJ1-2; D possibly corresponds to TRBD1 (6 bases). Sequences were obtained from naive CD4+ and CD8+ T cells sorted from blood, pooled from several donors. The CDR3 sequence is CASSGRDLQGGRSYGYTF. The CDR3, as DNA: TGTGCCAGCTCCGGGAGGGATTTACAGGGAGGCCGGTCCTATGGCTACACCTTC.